This TCR beta chain was sequenced during a study of cytomegalovirus exposure and HLA in healthy donors. This clone was counted once. Data came from immunoSEQ multiplex PCR; TCRdb stores just in-frame clones and leaves some out. The data hold 200,000 to 250,000 clones, with just over 85% observed a single time. The sequencing input was PBMCs. This TCR came from a woman aged 18-29 years in good health and CMV-seronegative.

For the CDR3, the DNA is TGTGCCAGCAGCTTAGATATAGCGGGAGCGTGGAATGAGCAGTTCTTC. Amino acid sequence: CASSLDIAGAWNEQFF. The gene calls are TRBV7-2 and TRBJ2-1, with 9 bases aligning to TRBD2. The CDR3 is 16 residues long. Trimming at V came to 1 base and at J to 7 bases, leaving 8 bases not matched to a gene. Germline V gene data show CDR1 as SGHTA and CDR2 as FQGNSA.